This T cell receptor beta chain came from a study of long-term antiretroviral therapy in people with HIV. With survey level as its setting, the immunoSEQ assay was v3.0. Clones were sequenced by immunoSEQ multiplex PCR, and TCRdb holds only the in-frame ones, with some missing. The table records roughly 37,000 clones, 75% to 85% of them present only once. A word on this clone: What it recognizes is unknown.

Study outcomes and limitations: Every time point showed a repertoire led by clones expanded before ART.

CDR3 length: 14 residues. Germline V lookup: CDR1 SGHNT, CDR2 YYREEE (reference sequence). Trimming cost V 1 base and J 2 bases, with 9 bases left between them. The receptor was isolated from a man aged 25 to 40 with HIV. This sequence joins TRBV5-4 and TRBJ1-2, with D maybe TRBD1 (5 bases). The source material was unsorted PBMCs, sampled 3.4 years after starting antiretroviral therapy. The CDR3 protein is CASSLFGGNYGYTF. DNA of the CDR3: TGTGCCAGCAGCTTGTTCGGGGGAAACTATGGCTACACCTTC.